These 18 T cell receptor beta chains were all obtained from the same sample, sequenced in a study of blood T cell repertoires in COVID-19. Using immunoSEQ multiplex PCR, the repertoire was profiled, and TCRdb retains in-frame clones only, with some absent. This sample has about 360,000 clones, with approximately 82% found just once. The sequenced sample was peripheral blood. The receptors come from a man aged 25 to 40 with active or convalescent COVID-19.

The chain uses TRBV27 and TRBJ2-2; 8 bases match TRBD1. V lost 5 bases to trimming and J lost 1 base; unmatched junction nucleotides: 12. The CDR3 totals 18 residues. Germline V lookup: CDR1 MNHEY, CDR2 SMNVEV (reference sequence). CDR3 residues: CASSHPWTGRMNTGELFF. DNA of the CDR3: TGTGCCAGCAGTCACCCGTGGACAGGGCGTATGAACACCGGGGAGCTGTTTTTT.

The chain joins TRBV2 to TRBJ2-1; tentatively, D is TRBD2 (5 bases). Germline V lookup: CDR1 SNHLY, CDR2 FYNNEI. The ends were cut back, 4 bases at V and 1 base at J, with 8 bases in the middle. This CDR3 contains 14 residues. The CDR3, as DNA: TGTGCCAGCAGTGTCACGGGATCCTACAATGAGCAGTTCTTC. This sequence encodes CASSVTGSYNEQFF.

The V call is TRBV19, the J call TRBJ2-6; 11 bases agree with TRBD2. Germline-derived CDR1 and CDR2 are LNHDA and SQIVND (reference sequence). Germline trimming cut 5 bases from V and 4 bases from J; bases unmatched to any gene: 16. CDR3 length: 20 residues. The DNA of the CDR3 is TGTGCCAGTAGTCCCATCCGGACTAGCGGGCCGCCTGCCGGGGCCAACGTCCTGACTTTC. Translated: CASSPIRTSGPPAGANVLTF. Supplemented by reference TRBV19 and TRBJ2-6, the full variable domain reads DGGITQSPKYLFRKEGQNVTLSCEQNLNHDAMYWYRQDPGQGLRLIYYSQIVNDFQKGDIAEGYSVSREKKESFPLTVTSAQKNPTAFYLCASSPIRTSGPPAGANVLTFGAGSRLTVL.

Written as DNA, the CDR3 is TGTGCCAGCAGTCCTCGGGGGAGGACTGAAGCTTTCTTT. It is translated as CASSPRGRTEAFF. This chain uses TRBV28 with TRBJ1-1; tentatively, D is TRBD1 (5 bases). Trimming removed 5 bases from V and 5 bases from J, with 12 bases in between. The CDR3 extends over 13 amino acids. Germline values: CDR1 MDHEN, CDR2 SYDVKM.

The chain is built from TRBV28 and TRBJ2-7; 7 nucleotides align to TRBD2. The V gene's germline CDR1 is MDHEN and CDR2 SYDVKM. The CDR3 consists of 15 residues. Germline trimming cut 5 bases from V and 4 bases from J; bases unmatched to any gene: 11. CDR3 in DNA: TGTGCCAGCAGTACTATCCCCAGCGGGAAGTACGAGCAGTACTTC. Translation gives CASSTIPSGKYEQYF.

The chain couples TRBV6-2 or TRBV6-3 to TRBJ2-1; no definite D call. The germline V gene encodes CDR1 MNHEY and CDR2 SVGEGT. The V end lost 2 bases, the J end lost 9 bases, and 11 bases lay between the germline ends. This CDR3 spans 13 amino acids. The CDR3: CASSYRPEIEQFF. The CDR3 DNA follows: TGTGCCAGCAGTTACCGGCCGGAGATTGAGCAGTTCTTC.

In DNA, the CDR3 is TGTGCCACCAGTCCTGGGGCACCCGGCGTGTTCTATGGCTACACCTTC. Translation: CATSPGAPGVFYGYTF. The V gene is TRBV24-1, the J gene TRBJ1-2, with TRBD1 as a possible D gene (5 bases). Germline V gene lookup returns CDR1 KGHDR and CDR2 SFDVKD. Trimming left V 6 bases short and J 4 bases short, with 20 bases between. This CDR3 spans 16 amino acids.

The chain carries TRBV4-2 and TRBJ1-2; 11 positions match TRBD1. V was pared by 3 bases and J by 5 bases, with 8 bases of the junction left unmatched. The CDR3 runs 16 residues. The germline V gene has CDR1 LGHNA and CDR2 YNFKEQ. CDR3 loop: CASSHPGQGDRYGYTF. Written as DNA, the CDR3 is TGTGCCAGCAGCCATCCGGGACAGGGGGACCGGTATGGCTACACCTTC.

This rearrangement joins TRBV5-6 to TRBJ1-1; D not resolved. The CDR3 is made up of 16 amino acids. The germline gives CDR1 SGHDT, CDR2 YYEEEE. V dropped 4 bases and J dropped 2 bases, with 18 bases sitting between them. The CDR3 loop is CASSLGRGWGNTEAFF. The CDR3, as DNA: TGTGCCAGCAGCCTTGGACGGGGATGGGGTAACACTGAAGCTTTCTTT. The variable domain in full, completed from reference TRBV5-6 and TRBJ1-1, reads DAGVTQSPTHLIKTRGQQVTLRCSPKSGHDTVSWYQQALGQGPQFIFQYYEEEERQRGNFPDRFSGHQFPNYSSELNVNALLLGDSALYLCASSLGRGWGNTEAFFGQGTRLTVV.

The J gene is TRBJ1-5, the V gene TRBV27; the D gene is possibly TRBD1 (5 bases). This CDR3 region has 14 residues. V lost 3 bases and J lost 7, with 13 bases in between. Germline CDR1 is MNHEY and CDR2 is SMNVEV (reference sequence). CDR3 sequence: CASSFSGYRQPQHF. Here the CDR3 DNA reads TGTGCCAGCAGTTTCTCAGGGTATAGGCAGCCCCAGCATTTT.

The gene calls are TRBV9 and TRBJ2-5; TRBD1 might be the D (5 bases). Germline CDR1 reads SGDLS; CDR2 reads YYNGEE. This CDR3 has 14 amino acids. Trimming took 4 bases from V and 1 from J, leaving 11 bases between them. In nucleotides, the CDR3 is TGTGCCAGCAGCTTCCCCGACAGCCAAGAGACCCAGTACTTC. Protein product: CASSFPDSQETQYF.

Of note for this clone: Other DNA sequences in the same sample also yield this CDR3. The chain couples TRBV7-2 to TRBJ2-3, with D unclear. The germline V and J ends were trimmed by 1 base and 1 base, with 6 bases remaining between them. Germline CDR1 reads SGHTA; CDR2 reads FQGNSA. CDR3 size: 14 residues. DNA of the CDR3: TGTGCCAGCAGCTTAGGCCAGGGCACAGATACGCAGTATTTT. This translates into CASSLGQGTDTQYF.

The chain couples TRBV28 to TRBJ2-3; D uncertain. Germline CDR1 and CDR2: MDHEN and SYDVKM. This CDR3 is built from 13 residues. V lost 6 bases and J lost 2, with 9 bases in between. For the CDR3, the DNA is TGTGCCAGCAGCCCTGGGCCCACAGATACGCAGTATTTT. The encoded protein is CASSPGPTDTQYF.

There are a few counts of this clone. DNA of the CDR3: TGTGCCAGCAGCTCCGGACTAGTTGGGGAGACCCAGTACTTC. Translation gives CASSSGLVGETQYF. V and J are TRBV5-5 and TRBJ2-5; 7 nucleotides agree with TRBD2. Germline CDR1 SGHKS, CDR2 YYEKEE (reference sequence). Unmatched junction bases numbered 7, after V lost 3 bases and J lost 5 bases. The CDR3 is 14 residues long.

This chain links TRBV30 with TRBJ2-1; 10 bases align to TRBD2. The CDR3 consists of 19 residues. J lost 0 bases, V lost 0 bases, and 11 bases had no gene match. Looked up from germline, CDR1 is GTSNPN and CDR2 is SVGIG (reference sequence). In DNA, the CDR3 is TGTGCCTGGAGTGTGTCTAGCGGGGGCGCTGGGAGCTCCTACAATGAGCAGTTCTTC. It codes for CAWSVSSGGAGSSYNEQFF.

The CDR3 bases are TGCGCCAGCAGCCAAGATGTTGGACGGGGGATGGGGGCAGATACGCAGTATTTT. Its protein is CASSQDVGRGMGADTQYF. The rearrangement links TRBV4-1 to TRBJ2-3; the D gene is possibly TRBD2 (6 bases). The CDR3 consists of 18 residues. In germline, CDR1 is MGHRA, CDR2 YSYEKL. The V gene lost 0 bases and the J gene lost 4 bases, with 20 bases spanning the gap.

The CDR3 sequence: CASTAYSTPRETQYF. The CDR3 nucleotides are TGTGCCAGCACCGCTTACAGTACCCCCAGAGAGACCCAGTACTTC. The J gene is TRBJ2-5, the V gene TRBV7-9; D remains ambiguous. The germline V and J ends were trimmed by 7 bases and 4 bases, with 19 bases remaining between them. The CDR3 is made up of 15 amino acids. Germline assignment: CDR1 SEHNR and CDR2 FQNEAQ (reference sequence).

This chain joins TRBV9 and TRBJ1-5; D perhaps matches TRBD1 (5 bases). Germline V CDR1 and CDR2: SGDLS, YYNGEE. This CDR3 contains 15 residues. The V end lost 1 base, the J end lost 6 bases, and 14 bases lay between the germline ends. CDR3 sequence reads: CASSVSGGETQPQHF. CDR3 nucleotides: TGTGCCAGCAGCGTATCCGGGGGTGAAACTCAGCCCCAGCATTTT.